The 13 T cell receptor beta chains below were found in one sample sequenced in a study of T cell responses to AZD1222 COVID-19 vaccine. Produced via immunoSEQ multiplex PCR; TCRdb's table is partial and in-frame only. The sample contains about 120,000 clones, roughly 90% of which appear only once. Sequencing used peripheral blood, obtained on day 0 of AZD1222 vaccination. The source of these receptors is an adult in good health.

The chain joins TRBV5-4 to TRBJ2-2; D possibly matches TRBD1 or TRBD2 (5 bases each). CDR1 is SGHNT, CDR2 YYREEE, per germline (reference sequence). The CDR3 length is 13 residues. V was pared by 3 bases and J by 5 bases, with 8 bases between. The CDR3: CASSWGPTGELFF. DNA of the CDR3: TGTGCCAGCAGCTGGGGACCTACCGGGGAGCTGTTTTTT.

The CDR3 nucleotides are TGTGCCAGCAGTTTATTAGAGAACACTGAAGCTTTCTTT. Encoded protein: CASSLLENTEAFF. The V gene is TRBV12-3 or TRBV12-4, the J gene TRBJ1-1; D unclear. Trimming left V 2 bases short and J 1 base short, with 5 bases between. The CDR3 covers 13 residues.

The rearrangement links TRBV7-9 to TRBJ2-2; 11 positions match TRBD2. This CDR3 contains 17 residues. CDR1 and CDR2 (germline): SEHNR, FQNEAQ (reference sequence). Germline trimming cut 0 bases from V and 0 bases from J; bases unmatched to any gene: 0. The CDR3 loop is CASSLALAGANTGELFF. The CDR3 DNA sequence: TGTGCCAGCAGCTTAGCACTAGCGGGAGCGAACACCGGGGAGCTGTTTTTT. The complete variable domain, with remaining parts taken from reference TRBV7-9 and TRBJ2-2, reads DTGVSQNPRHKITKRGQNVTFRCDPISEHNRLYWYRQTLGQGPEFLTYFQNEAQLEKSRLLSDRFSAERPKGSFSTLEIQRTEQGDSAMYLCASSLALAGANTGELFFGEGSRLTVL.

The CDR3 protein is CASSLLADPSYNEQFF. The CDR3 DNA reads TGTGCCAGCAGCTTACTAGCGGACCCTTCCTACAATGAGCAGTTCTTC. The rearrangement links TRBV7-9 to TRBJ2-1; 7 bases agree with TRBD2. The CDR3 runs to 16 residues. V was pared by 2 bases and J by 1 base, with 5 bases of the junction left unmatched. Germline loops: CDR1 SEHNR, CDR2 FQNEAQ (reference sequence).

This chain joins TRBV19 and TRBJ1-1; D remains ambiguous. This CDR3 comprises 15 residues. Trimming left V 3 bases short and J 1 base short, with 12 bases between. Looked up from germline, CDR1 is LNHDA and CDR2 is SQIVND (reference sequence). The CDR3 sequence is CASSIPGSANTEAFF. The CDR3 DNA sequence: TGTGCCAGTAGTATTCCGGGGTCAGCGAACACTGAAGCTTTCTTT.

The CDR3 protein is CASSESRDTEAFF. Here the CDR3 DNA reads TGCGCCAGCAGTGAGTCTAGGGACACTGAAGCTTTCTTT. This chain uses TRBV10-2 with TRBJ1-1; D uncertain. The CDR3 runs 13 residues. CDR1 and CDR2 (germline): WSHSY, SAAADI. The V end lost 0 bases, the J end lost 3 bases, and 5 bases lay between the germline ends.

V and J are TRBV4-2 and TRBJ1-4; a possible D gene is TRBD1 (6 bases). Per the germline V gene, CDR1 is LGHNA and CDR2 is YNFKEQ. CDR3 size: 15 residues. V lost 2 bases and J 7 bases, leaving 14 bases between the germline ends. For the CDR3, the DNA is TGTGCCAGCAGCCAAACTTACAGGGAGGTTGAAAAACTGTTTTTT. Translation: CASSQTYREVEKLFF.

This chain uses TRBV5-1 with TRBJ1-1; no definite D call. The CDR3 has 14 residues. V dropped 0 bases and J dropped 3 bases, with 9 bases sitting between them. CDR1 is SGHRS and CDR2 is YFSETQ in the germline V gene. This CDR3 is CASSLASVDTEAFF. CDR3 DNA: TGCGCCAGCAGCTTGGCTTCGGTGGACACTGAAGCTTTCTTT.

V usage is TRBV7-9 and J usage is TRBJ1-1; D unresolved. The length of the CDR3 is 14 residues. Trimming shortened V by 2 bases and J by 0 bases, and 7 bases separated the two germline ends. CDR1 and CDR2 (germline): SEHNR, FQNEAQ (reference sequence). The CDR3 DNA reads TGTGCCAGCAGCTTACACAGCATGAACACTGAAGCTTTCTTT. Translation gives CASSLHSMNTEAFF.

This rearrangement joins TRBV7-9 to TRBJ2-3; TRBD2 agrees at 9 bases. The J segment lost 6 bases and the V segment lost 5 bases, leaving 6 bases of the junction unmatched. Germline V lookup: CDR1 SEHNR, CDR2 FQNEAQ (reference sequence). The CDR3 is 14 residues long. The chain's CDR3 is CASSHQTSGDTQYF. CDR3 DNA: TGTGCCAGCAGCCACCAGACTAGCGGTGATACGCAGTATTTT.

In DNA, the CDR3 is TGTGCCAGCAGCCCGGGACCGCAATACTCTGGAAACACCATATATTTT. It translates to CASSPGPQYSGNTIYF. The chain links TRBV7-6 to TRBJ1-3; the D gene is possibly TRBD1 (5 bases). Between the trimmed V and J ends, which lost 5 bases and 0 bases, there was a span of 14 bases. Germline-derived CDR1 and CDR2 are SGHVS and FNYEAQ. The CDR3 covers 16 residues.

The gene calls are TRBV7-9 and TRBJ1-2, with D tentatively TRBD1 (5 bases). CDR1 and CDR2 from the germline V gene are SEHNR and FQNEAQ (reference sequence). The V and J ends lost 5 bases and 3 bases respectively, with 10 bases between them. This CDR3 contains 13 residues. The CDR3 nucleotides are TGTGCCAGCAGCACCGGGACGGACTATGGCTACACCTTC. Protein: CASSTGTDYGYTF.

This clone came up many times. The chain uses TRBV19 and TRBJ1-1; D gene ambiguous. This CDR3 has 14 residues. The V end was cut by 3 bases, the J end by 1 base, with 9 bases between. Looked up from germline, CDR1 is LNHDA and CDR2 is SQIVND (reference sequence). The CDR3 loop reads CASSMRRQNTEAFF. The DNA for the CDR3 is TGTGCCAGTAGTATGAGACGCCAGAACACTGAAGCTTTCTTT.